This TCR beta chain was obtained from a study of cytomegalovirus exposure and HLA in healthy donors. This clone was detected only once. Antigen specificity is unknown. This cohort consisted of healthy bone marrow donors. General study results and limits: Later work found that TCR association rates differed between HLA loci; DRB1 had the most and HLA-C the fewest.

PCR was performed using 60 Vbeta and 13 Jbeta primers. Using immunoSEQ multiplex PCR, the repertoire was profiled, and TCRdb retains in-frame clones only, with some absent. The sample lists approximately 100,000 clones, about 75% seen once, with about 4.3% in the top ten. CDR1 is MNHNS, CDR2 SASEGT, per germline. V was cut by 3 bases and J by 4 bases, with 14 bases left in between. The length of the CDR3 is 15 residues. Sequenced: PBMCs. The J gene is TRBJ2-3, the V gene TRBV6-1; tentatively, D is TRBD1 (6 bases). This sequence was found in a woman in her late teens or twenties in good health and CMV-seropositive. The CDR3 DNA is TGTGCCAGCAGTGACCCAAGAGAGGGGGCAGATACGCAGTATTTT. It specifies CASSDPREGADTQYF.